These T cell receptor beta chains were read from a single sample in a study of T cells in Graves' hyperthyroidism and ophthalmopathy. MiXCR, applied by TCRdb to the multiplex PCR reads, yields one record per CDR3 protein. In the table there are around 450,000 distinct CDR3 sequences, roughly 13% of which are singletons. Sequenced material: blood. The receptors were sampled from a woman between 18 and 29 years old with Graves' hyperthyroidism. CDR3s include the opening cysteine and the closing phenylalanine or tryptophan. D genes are given only for firm matches. Clone size, where shown, is once, few, many, or a class for clones that have expanded.

NA	TRBV12-3/TRBV12-4	TRBJ1-2	many	CASSLGRRYGYTF	TGTGCCAGCAGTTTGGGGAGAAGGTATGGCTACACCTTC
NA	TRBV7-2	TRBJ1-6	many	CASSLGTKSNSPLHF	TGTGCCAGCAGCCTAGGGACAAAATCTAATTCACCCCTCCACTTT
NA	TRBV20-1	TRBJ2-5	few	CSARAPEGEGKETQYF	TGCAGTGCTAGAGCCCCGGAGGGAGAGGGCAAAGAGACCCAGTACTTC
TRBD1	TRBV19	TRBJ2-7	NA	CASSLLRTGRPYEQYF	TGTGCCAGTAGCCTATTGAGGACAGGACGCCCCTACGAGCAGTACTTC
NA	TRBV3-1	TRBJ2-3	many	CASSQVRGQAADTQYF	TGTGCCAGCAGCCAAGTGAGGGGACAAGCGGCAGATACGCAGTATTTT
TRBD2	TRBV13	TRBJ2-1	many	CASSSVLPSGNYNEQFF	TGTGCCAGCAGCTCCGTCCTCCCTAGCGGGAACTACAATGAGCAGTTCTTC
TRBD1	TRBV20-1	TRBJ2-7	NA	CSAETGTGAYEQYF	TGCAGTGCTGAAACCGGGACAGGGGCCTACGAGCAGTACTTC
TRBD2	TRBV20-1	TRBJ2-7	NA	CSAVPGTSGINEQYF	TGCAGTGCTGTCCCCGGGACTAGCGGGATAAACGAGCAGTACTTC
NA	TRBV15	TRBJ2-1	few	CATSRDRGMVNEQFF	TGTGCCACCAGCAGGGATCGCGGGATGGTGAATGAGCAGTTCTTC
TRBD1	TRBV7-2	TRBJ2-7	NA	CASSLGQGTYEQYF	TGTGCCAGCAGCCTGGGACAGGGAACCTACGAGCAGTACTTC